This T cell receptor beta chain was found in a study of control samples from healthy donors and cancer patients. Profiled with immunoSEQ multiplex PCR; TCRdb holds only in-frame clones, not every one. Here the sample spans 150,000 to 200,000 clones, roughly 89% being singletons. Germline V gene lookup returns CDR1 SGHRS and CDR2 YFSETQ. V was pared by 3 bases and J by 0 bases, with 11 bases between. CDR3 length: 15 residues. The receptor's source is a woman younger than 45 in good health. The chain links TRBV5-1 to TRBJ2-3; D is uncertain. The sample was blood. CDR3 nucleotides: TGCGCCAGCAGCTCACACGCCAGGAGCACAGATACGCAGTATTTT. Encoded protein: CASSSHARSTDTQYF.